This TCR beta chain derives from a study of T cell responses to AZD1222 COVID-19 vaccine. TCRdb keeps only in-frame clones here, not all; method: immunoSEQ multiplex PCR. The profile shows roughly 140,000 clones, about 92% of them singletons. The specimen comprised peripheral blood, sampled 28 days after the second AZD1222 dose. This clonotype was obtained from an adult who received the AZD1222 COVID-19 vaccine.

CDR3 nucleotide sequence: TGTGCCAGCAGCCCTAGCGGGGAGGGCGACGAGCAGTACTTC. Protein: CASSPSGEGDEQYF. The J gene is TRBJ2-7, the V gene TRBV11-2; TRBD2 aligns across 9 bases. The CDR3 is 14 amino acids. CDR1 is SGHAT and CDR2 is FQNNGV in the germline V gene. V lost 5 bases and J lost 5; bases outside the gene matches: 7.